Listed here are 6 T cell receptor beta chains from one sample, sequenced in a study of spatial heterogeneity in lung cancer (dated by TCRdb to about 2019). The library was produced with 5' RACE. Sequencer: NextSeq 500. Starting from the raw public reads, TCRdb applied fastp trimming at Q25, assembled clones with MiXCR and retained in-frame beta chains. Identical CDR3 proteins give one entry, which carries the most common genes and DNA. This sample comprises roughly 8,000 distinct CDR3 sequences, approximately 8.6% of them detected only once. The ten largest make up more than 40% of the sample. The label giving this sample's time point can be read as: sample taken at primary tumor resection. For TCR sequencing, whole RNA was extracted from tumor and nontumor lung tissue, or from cryopreserved PBMC samples, and no cell sorting was done. The sequencing here drew on PBMCs, taken at surgery. The receptors come from a male donor with early-stage non-small cell lung cancer.

This clonotype has a count of ten or more. This beta chain is an unintended read in a library built for alpha chains; its size means little. The chain joins TRBV28 to TRBJ2-7; 8 bases are shared with TRBD2. Germline V CDR1 and CDR2: MDHEN, SYDVKM. The CDR3 consists of 15 residues. The V gene end was trimmed by 6 bases and the J gene end by 2 bases; junction bases not matched to a gene: 9. The CDR3 protein is CASRSVAGGAYEQYF. The CDR3, as DNA: TGTGCCAGCAGATCGGTGGCGGGAGGAGCCTACGAGCAGTACTTC.

By frequency in the sample, this clonotype is medium-sized. With the library built for alpha chains, this beta chain is off target and its frequency is not meaningful. The genes are TRBV29-1 and TRBJ2-3, with D tentatively TRBD2 (6 bases). The CDR3 extends over 14 amino acids. Per the germline V gene, CDR1 is SQVTM and CDR2 is ANQGSEA. V lost 7 bases and J 4 bases, leaving 18 bases between the germline ends. The DNA for the CDR3 is TGCAGCGCCCTGAGGAGCTCGGGGGCAGATACGCAGTATTTT. Its protein product is CSALRSSGADTQYF.

Ten or more counts support this clonotype. In a library made to pick up alpha chains, this beta chain is a stray read with a size that means little. The J gene is TRBJ1-3, the V gene TRBV12-5; D is possibly TRBD1 (6 bases). CDR1 is LGHNT, CDR2 FRNRAP, per germline. Between the trimmed V and J ends, which lost 0 bases and 4 bases, there was a span of 22 bases. CDR3 length: 19 amino acids. CDR3: CASGLVRKTGWFSGNTIYF. The CDR3 nucleotides are TGTGCTAGTGGTTTGGTACGCAAGACAGGTTGGTTCTCGGGAAACACCATATATTTT.

Concerning this clonotype: This beta chain is off target for a library built for alpha chains, so its abundance means little. The chain employs TRBV19 and TRBJ2-1, with D possibly being TRBD2 (6 bases). V dropped 3 bases and J dropped 6 bases, with 15 bases sitting between them. The CDR3 is 15 residues long. CDR1 LNHDA and CDR2 SQIVND come from the germline V gene (reference sequence). The CDR3 region has the DNA TGTGCCAGTAGTATCGGGAGTTCAACGGGCAATGAGCAGTTCTTC. Translation: CASSIGSSTGNEQFF.

On this clonotype itself: Little can be read into the size of this beta chain, an off-target read in a library designed for alpha chains. The rearrangement links TRBV19 to TRBJ2-1; weak D call: TRBD1 (5 bases). Per germline, CDR1 LNHDA and CDR2 SQIVND (reference sequence). The CDR3 extends over 15 amino acids. V lost 4 bases to trimming and J lost 0 bases, with 10 bases between them. The CDR3 DNA reads as TGTGCCAGTAGTACCAGGGAAAGCTCCTACAATGAGCAGTTCTTC. This codes for CASSTRESSYNEQFF. Using reference TRBV19 and TRBJ2-1 for the parts outside the CDR3, the full variable domain is DGGITQSPKYLFRKEGQNVTLSCEQNLNHDAMYWYRQDPGQGLRLIYYSQIVNDFQKGDIAEGYSVSREKKESFPLTVTSAQKNPTAFYLCASSTRESSYNEQFFGPGTRLTVL.

This clonotype was observed at least ten times. In a library made to pick up alpha chains, this beta chain is a stray read with a size that means little. The J gene is TRBJ2-1, the V gene TRBV18, with D perhaps TRBD2 (6 bases). Germline values: CDR1 KGHSH, CDR2 LQKENI. V gave up 0 bases and J gave up 8 bases, with 20 bases separating them. CDR3 length: 17 amino acids. CDR3 coding DNA: TGTGCCAGCTCACCACCTTTGGGGGGAGCCGGTCGCGATGAGCAGTTCTTC. This translates into CASSPPLGGAGRDEQFF.